The entry that follows covers one T cell receptor (beta chain) sequence. Its specificity is not known. Of the isolated RNA, all was reverse transcribed, and so the sequenced material was expressed TCRB transcripts. Profiling relied on immunoSEQ multiplex PCR, and the TCRdb table lists in-frame clones only, not all of them. The sample records about 160,000 clones, around 8.3% being singletons. The data stem from a study of beta chain features in type 1 diabetes. Study outcomes and limitations: TCRB CDR3 length was moderately but significantly reduced in all four CD4+ subsets of Type 1 diabetes patients. Type 1 diabetes patients had VDJ junctions that carried fewer insertions and more deletions. Equally in patients and controls, PCR might preferentially amplify shorter templates. Still unanswered here is whether HLA type influences TCRB rearrangement.

The specimen was central memory CD4+ T cells from blood. The sequence was obtained from a woman aged 18-29 years with type 1 diabetes.

DNA of the CDR3: TGTGCCAGCAGCTTACGGCCTTACAAGGGGGAAGAGACCCAGTACTTC. Translated, it gives CASSLRPYKGEETQYF. The V gene is TRBV7-2, the J gene TRBJ2-5; possible D gene TRBD1, 6 bases. CDR3 size: 16 residues. V gave up 2 bases and J gave up 3 bases, with 16 bases separating them. Germline values: CDR1 SGHTA, CDR2 FQGNSA.